This TCR beta chain was recovered during a study of CD8+CD57+ T cells in acquired aplastic anemia. Both TCR beta VDJ combination and CDR3 sequence profiling were carried out. Genomic DNA was the template for this profiling. TCRdb processed the reads anew with MiXCR; each CDR3 protein has one entry. This table holds 250,000 to 300,000 distinct CDR3 sequences, 56% found once. The V gene lost 1 base and the J gene lost 7 bases, with 11 bases spanning the gap. Germline assignment: CDR1 SEHNR and CDR2 FQNEAQ (reference sequence). This CDR3 spans 14 amino acids. The sequence came from a human donor with severe aplastic anemia or a healthy control (not recorded which). The source material was sorted CD4+, CD8+, or CD8+CD57+ T cells (not recorded which) from PBMCs. This chain uses TRBV7-9 with TRBJ2-1; D is unclear. DNA of the CDR3: TGTGCCAGCAGCTTAGTTCCTCCCCTAAATGAGCAGTTCTTC. Residues: CASSLVPPLNEQFF.